Listed here are 7 T cell receptor beta chains from one sample, sequenced in a study of early T cells in non-severe SARS-CoV-2 infection. One entry per CDR3 protein, called by TCRdb with MiXCR from the 5' RACE reads. The data show around 61,000 distinct CDR3 sequences, around 15% seen once. The sample was whole blood, taken at baseline. The source is an adult who was a healthcare worker with PCR-confirmed SARS-CoV-2 infection or an uninfected control (not recorded which).

This clonotype appeared many times. J is TRBJ2-7 and V is TRBV5-1, with a weak D call TRBD1 (7 bases). The ends were cut back, 4 bases at V and 3 bases at J, with 17 bases in the middle. The CDR3 consists of 15 residues. Germline V gene data show CDR1 as SGHRS and CDR2 as YFSETQ. The CDR3 loop is CASSPSTGTYYEQYF. In nucleotides, the CDR3 is TGCGCCAGCAGCCCATCGACAGGGACTTACTACGAGCAGTACTTC.

This clonotype was found a few times. This chain joins TRBV29-1 and TRBJ1-4; 7 bases match TRBD1. Germline-derived CDR1 and CDR2 are SQVTM and ANQGSEA. CDR3 length: 14 residues. The J segment lost 14 bases and the V segment lost 5 bases, leaving 17 bases of the junction unmatched. In DNA, the CDR3 is TGCAGCGTTAGCCTTGACAGGGACACGTCTATGCTGTTTTTT. Translated, it gives CSVSLDRDTSMLFF.

This clonotype appeared many times. J is TRBJ2-1 and V is TRBV4-1, with 11 bases aligning to TRBD1. This CDR3 is 15 amino acids long. The V gene end was trimmed by 4 bases and the J gene end by 7 bases; junction bases not matched to a gene: 6. From germline, CDR1 is MGHRA and CDR2 YSYEKL. The CDR3 sequence is CASSLRDRGRNEQFF. The CDR3 nucleotides read TGCGCCAGCAGCCTCCGGGACAGGGGGAGAAATGAGCAGTTCTTC.

This clonotype was counted between two and nine times. The genes are TRBV4-1 and TRBJ2-2, with 7 positions matching TRBD2. The germline V gene has CDR1 MGHRA and CDR2 YSYEKL. The CDR3 is 18 amino acids. The junction had 9 bases not matched to a gene; V was cut back by 2 bases and J by 0 bases. CDR3 amino acids: CASSQRHPGLPNTGELFF. The DNA for the CDR3 is TGCGCCAGCAGCCAAAGGCACCCGGGACTACCGAACACCGGGGAGCTGTTTTTT.

This clonotype was recorded at least ten times. V usage is TRBV2 and J usage is TRBJ2-2; 8 bases are shared with TRBD2. V was pared by 8 bases and J by 4 bases, with 12 bases of the junction left unmatched. Germline V gene sequence: CDR1 SNHLY, CDR2 FYNNEI. The CDR3 sequence is 16 residues long. Written as DNA, the CDR3 is TGTGCCAGCGGCCCGGGACTAGTGAATATCACCGGGGAGCTGTTTTTT. It yields the protein CASGPGLVNITGELFF.

This sequence joins TRBV29-1 and TRBJ1-2; D possibly corresponds to TRBD1 (6 bases). Trimming took 3 bases from V and 4 from J, leaving 18 bases between them. Germline V lookup: CDR1 SQVTM, CDR2 ANQGSEA. The CDR3 runs 15 residues. Written as DNA, the CDR3 is TGCAGCGTTGATGCGTGGGACAAGGCGCCCTATGGCTACACCTTC. This codes for CSVDAWDKAPYGYTF.

This clonotype was counted between two and nine times. CDR3 in amino acids: CASSLAGEGTDTQYF. Written as DNA, the CDR3 is TGTGCCAGCAGCTTGGCAGGGGAGGGCACAGATACGCAGTATTTT. The chain is built from TRBV5-6 and TRBJ2-3; D may correspond to TRBD1 or TRBD2 (6 bases each). Looked up from germline, CDR1 is SGHDT and CDR2 is YYEEEE. The germline V and J ends were trimmed by 0 bases and 1 base, with 9 bases remaining between them. The CDR3 consists of 15 residues. Together with reference TRBV5-6 and TRBJ2-3, the CDR3 gives the full variable domain: DAGVTQSPTHLIKTRGQQVTLRCSPKSGHDTVSWYQQALGQGPQFIFQYYEEEERQRGNFPDRFSGHQFPNYSSELNVNALLLGDSALYLCASSLAGEGTDTQYFGPGTRLTVL.